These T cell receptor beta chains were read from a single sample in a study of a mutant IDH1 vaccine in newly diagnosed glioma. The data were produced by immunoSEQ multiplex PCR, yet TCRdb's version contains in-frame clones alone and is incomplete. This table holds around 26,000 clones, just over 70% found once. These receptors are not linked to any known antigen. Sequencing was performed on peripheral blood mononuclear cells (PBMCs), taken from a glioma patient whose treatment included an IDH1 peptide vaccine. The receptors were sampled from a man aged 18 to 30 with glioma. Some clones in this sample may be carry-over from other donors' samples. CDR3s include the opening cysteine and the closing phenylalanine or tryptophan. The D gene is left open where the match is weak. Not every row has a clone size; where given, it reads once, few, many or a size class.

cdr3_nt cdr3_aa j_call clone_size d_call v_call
TGTGCCAGTAGGACCCCGGGGTACTCTGGAAACACCATATATTTT CASRTPGYSGNTIYF TRBJ1-3 . . TRBV19
TGTGCCACCCACGCGTTCCTCCACTTT CATHAFLHF TRBJ1-6 . . TRBV9
TGTGCCAGCAGCTTAGGGACAGCAAACTATGGCTACACCTTC CASSLGTANYGYTF TRBJ1-2 . . TRBV11-2
TGTGCCAGCAGCTTAGCGCTCGGTGTCGGTTACATTCAGTACTTC CASSLALGVGYIQYF TRBJ2-4 . . TRBV7-2
TGTGCCAGCAGCCCACGGGCCAGGGTAGGGAAGAATGAGCAGTTCTTC CASSPRARVGKNEQFF TRBJ2-1 . . TRBV11-2
TGCAGCGTTGACGCCCGGATAAACCCGGAGTATGGCTACACCTTC CSVDARINPEYGYTF TRBJ1-2 once . TRBV29-1
TGTGCCTGGAGTACAGACAGGATTAATCAGCCCCAGCATTTT CAWSTDRINQPQHF TRBJ1-5 . . TRBV30
TGTGCCAGCAGCGTTGAGGGAGGGTACACTGAAGCTTTCTTT CASSVEGGYTEAFF TRBJ1-1 few . TRBV5-4
TGTGCCAGCTCACCGATGTTCTCAGGGCCTGGGAGCACTGAAGCTTTCTTT CASSPMFSGPGSTEAFF TRBJ1-1 few . TRBV18
TGTGCCAGCAGCCCGCCGGGCCATGATAGCTACGAGCAGTACTTC CASSPPGHDSYEQYF TRBJ2-7 . . TRBV7-9
TGCGCCAGCAGCTATACAGGGGATTTGAGAGCTTTCTTT CASSYTGDLRAFF TRBJ1-1 few TRBD1 TRBV5-1
TGCGCCAGCAGCCCCCAAGCGGGGGCTTACAATGAGCAGTTCTTC CASSPQAGAYNEQFF TRBJ2-1 . TRBD2 TRBV4-3
TGTGCCAGCACCGAAAGGGGAATCGGCAATCAGCCCCAGCATTTT CASTERGIGNQPQHF TRBJ1-5 . . TRBV2
TGTGCCAGCAGTCCCGGGGACAGGGTCGACACTGAAGCTTTCTTT CASSPGDRVDTEAFF TRBJ1-1 . TRBD1 TRBV6-5
TGCGCCAGCAGCTTGGCGGGGAGAGATACCTATGGCTACACCTTC CASSLAGRDTYGYTF TRBJ1-2 . . TRBV5-1
TGTGCCATCAGTGAGTCTTTAAGTGGACAGGGTGAAGCTTTCTTT CAISESLSGQGEAFF TRBJ1-1 . TRBD1 TRBV10-3
TGTGCCAGCTCACAGGGACAGGGCGGCACTGAAGCTTTCTTT CASSQGQGGTEAFF TRBJ1-1 . TRBD1 TRBV18
TGTGCCAGCTCCCCTACAGGGGGCTACACTGAAGCTTTCTTT CASSPTGGYTEAFF TRBJ1-1 . TRBD1 TRBV18
TGCGCCAGCAGCTTGGGAGACAGGGTTGGCAATCAGCCCCAGCATTTT CASSLGDRVGNQPQHF TRBJ1-5 . TRBD1 TRBV5-1
TGTGCCAGTAGTGGGGGACTAGCGGGGGACAATGAGCAGTTCTTC CASSGGLAGDNEQFF TRBJ2-1 . TRBD2 TRBV19
TGCGCCAGCAGCTTAGGGGGTTTCTCCGGCTACACCTTC CASSLGGFSGYTF TRBJ1-2 once . TRBV5-1
TGTGCCAGCAGCAACGACAGGGGGCGAAGGGCTGAAGCTTTCTTT CASSNDRGRRAEAFF TRBJ1-1 . TRBD1 TRBV6-5
TGTGCCAGCAGCTGGAGCGGGGGGAACAATGAGCAGTTCTTC CASSWSGGNNEQFF TRBJ2-1 . TRBD2 TRBV7-9
TGTGCCAGCAGCCCGTACCGGGTACAACGGGGCAATGAGCAGTTCTTC CASSPYRVQRGNEQFF TRBJ2-1 . . TRBV9
TGTGCCAGCAGACTTACGGGGGCCAGGTGGGTCGCTGACACAGATACGCAGTATTTT CASRLTGARWVADTDTQYF TRBJ2-3 few . TRBV27
TGTGCCAGCTCACAACTGGACAATCAGCCCCAGCATTTT CASSQLDNQPQHF TRBJ1-5 few . TRBV18
TGTGCCAGCAGCCGCCTCGGGACAGCGAACACTGAAGCTTTCTTT CASSRLGTANTEAFF TRBJ1-1 . TRBD1 TRBV7-9
TGTGCCAGCAGCTTGGGCGGGCCTAGCGGACTTTACGAGCAGTACTTC CASSLGGPSGLYEQYF TRBJ2-7 . TRBD2 TRBV5-4
TGCGCCAGCAGCCAAGATCCCCCCGTTCCTTATGGCTACACCTTC CASSQDPPVPYGYTF TRBJ1-2 . . TRBV4-3
TGTGCCAGCAGCAAAGGGGCCGGGGAGCTGTTTTTT CASSKGAGELFF TRBJ2-2 . . TRBV7-6
TGTGCCAGCAGACTAGCGGGGAACACCGGGGAGCTGTTTTTT CASRLAGNTGELFF TRBJ2-2 . TRBD2 TRBV2
TGTGCCAGTAGTAAAACTAGCGGGGGAACCTACGAGCAGTACTTC CASSKTSGGTYEQYF TRBJ2-7 . TRBD2 TRBV19
TGTGCCAGCAGCCTCCGGGACCAGAAAGAGACCCAGTACTTC CASSLRDQKETQYF TRBJ2-5 . . TRBV7-9
TGTGCCAGCAGCTTAGTCCAGGGAAGCACTGAAGCTTTCTTT CASSLVQGSTEAFF TRBJ1-1 . . TRBV7-9
TGTGCCAGCAGCTCCTTGACAGTTCATTCTGGAAACACCATATATTTT CASSSLTVHSGNTIYF TRBJ1-3 . . TRBV7-2
TGTGCCTGGAGGCTAGCAGGTTTGGGGAACACTGAAGCTTTCTTT CAWRLAGLGNTEAFF TRBJ1-1 . . TRBV30
TGCGCCAGCAGCCAAGATATTCAGGGTGGCGTGACCCAGTACTTC CASSQDIQGGVTQYF TRBJ2-5 . . TRBV4-3
TGCGCCAGCAGCCAAGCAGAGAGCTCCTACAATGAGCAGTTCTTC CASSQAESSYNEQFF TRBJ2-1 once . TRBV4-3
TGTGCCAGCAGCCGAACAGGGGGCAGGGACACCGGGGAGCTGTTTTTT CASSRTGGRDTGELFF TRBJ2-2 once TRBD1 TRBV5-4